What follows is one TCR beta chain and its context. Antigen unknown. The germline gene is not matched at one end of the junction; a read error may be the cause. Both CD4+ and CD8+ T cells were separated by sorting PBMCs. Sequencing relied on a cDNA template that was reverse transcribed from extracted RNA. The data were produced by immunoSEQ multiplex PCR, yet TCRdb's version contains in-frame clones alone and is incomplete. Of approximately 99,000 clones listed, roughly 60% are singletons. The CDR3 covers 14 residues. Per the germline V gene, CDR1 is MGHRA and CDR2 is YSYEKL. The data belong to a study of CD8+ T cells in alopecia areata. Study findings and constraints: Patients shared TCRs less clearly than mice did, possibly owing to HLA.

Input material: CD8+ T cells sorted from blood. The chain is built from TRBV4-1 and TRBJ1-1; D might be TRBD1 (6 bases). This TCR derives from a human donor in good health. The CDR3 sequence is CASSLTGHDTEASF. The DNA for the CDR3 is TGCGCCAGCAGCCTCACGGGACACGACACTGAAGCTTCCTTT.